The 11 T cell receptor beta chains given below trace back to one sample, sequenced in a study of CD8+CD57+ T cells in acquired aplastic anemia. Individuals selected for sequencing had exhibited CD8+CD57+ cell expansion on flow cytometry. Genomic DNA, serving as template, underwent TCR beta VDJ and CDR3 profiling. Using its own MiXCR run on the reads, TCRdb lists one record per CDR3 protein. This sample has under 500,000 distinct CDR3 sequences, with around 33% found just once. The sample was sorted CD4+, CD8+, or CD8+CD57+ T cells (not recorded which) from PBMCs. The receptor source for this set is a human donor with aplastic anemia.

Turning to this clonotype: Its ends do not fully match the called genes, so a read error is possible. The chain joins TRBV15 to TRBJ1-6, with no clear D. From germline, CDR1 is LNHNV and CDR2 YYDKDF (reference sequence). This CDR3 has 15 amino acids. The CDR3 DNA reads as TGTGCCACCAGCAGAGATGGTCTGCAGAATTCGCCCCTCCACTTT. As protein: CATSRDGLQNSPLHF.

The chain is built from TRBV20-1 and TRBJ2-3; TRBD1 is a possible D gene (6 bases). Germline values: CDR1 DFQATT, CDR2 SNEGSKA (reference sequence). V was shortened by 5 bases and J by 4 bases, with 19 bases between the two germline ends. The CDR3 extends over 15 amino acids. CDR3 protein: CSADREGERPDTQYF. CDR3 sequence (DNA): TGCAGTGCTGACCGCGAGGGGGAGCGCCCAGATACGCAGTATTTT.

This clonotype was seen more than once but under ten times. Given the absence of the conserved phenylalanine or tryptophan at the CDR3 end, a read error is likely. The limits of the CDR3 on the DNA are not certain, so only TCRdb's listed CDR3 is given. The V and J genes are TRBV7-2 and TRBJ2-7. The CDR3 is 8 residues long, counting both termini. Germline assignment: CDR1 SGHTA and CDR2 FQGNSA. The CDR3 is CASSPHVL.

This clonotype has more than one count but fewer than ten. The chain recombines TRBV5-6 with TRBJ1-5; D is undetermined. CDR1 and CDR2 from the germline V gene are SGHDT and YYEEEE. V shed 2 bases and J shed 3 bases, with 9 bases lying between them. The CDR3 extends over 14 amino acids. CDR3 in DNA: TGTGCCAGCAGCTTCGGCGGATTCAATCAGCCCCAGCATTTT. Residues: CASSFGGFNQPQHF.

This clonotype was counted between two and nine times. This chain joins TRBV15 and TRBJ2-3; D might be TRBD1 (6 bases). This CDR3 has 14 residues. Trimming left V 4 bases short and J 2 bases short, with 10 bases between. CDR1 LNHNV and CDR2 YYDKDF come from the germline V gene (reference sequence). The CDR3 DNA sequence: TGTGCCACCAGCAAGGACAGAGACACAGATACGCAGTATTTT. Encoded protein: CATSKDRDTDTQYF.

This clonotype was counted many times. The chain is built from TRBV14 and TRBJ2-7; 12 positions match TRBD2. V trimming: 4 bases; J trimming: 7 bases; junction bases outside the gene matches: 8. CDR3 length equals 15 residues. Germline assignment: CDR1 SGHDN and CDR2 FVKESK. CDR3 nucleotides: TGTGCCAGCAGCCCCCGACTAGCGGGAGTATGGGAGCAGTACTTC. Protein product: CASSPRLAGVWEQYF.

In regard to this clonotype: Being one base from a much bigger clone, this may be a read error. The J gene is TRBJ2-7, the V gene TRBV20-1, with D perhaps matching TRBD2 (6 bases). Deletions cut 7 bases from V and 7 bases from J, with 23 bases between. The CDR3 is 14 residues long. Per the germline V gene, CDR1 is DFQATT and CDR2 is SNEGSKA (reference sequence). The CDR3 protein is CSGAEGGRPGEQYF. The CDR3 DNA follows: TGCAGTGGGGCGGAGGGCGGCCGCCCAGGGGAGCAGTACTTC.

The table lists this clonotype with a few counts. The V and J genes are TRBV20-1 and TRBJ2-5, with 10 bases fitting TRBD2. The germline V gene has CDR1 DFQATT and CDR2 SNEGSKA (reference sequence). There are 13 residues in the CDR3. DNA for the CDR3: TGCAGCGGTCCTAGCGGGGGTCAAGAGACCCAGTACTTC. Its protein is CSGPSGGQETQYF.

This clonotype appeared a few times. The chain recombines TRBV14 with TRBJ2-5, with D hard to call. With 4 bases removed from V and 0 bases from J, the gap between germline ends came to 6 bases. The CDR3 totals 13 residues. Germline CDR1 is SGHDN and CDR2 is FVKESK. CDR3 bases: TGTGCCAGCAGCCGGGCAGACCAAGAGACCCAGTACTTC. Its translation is CASSRADQETQYF.

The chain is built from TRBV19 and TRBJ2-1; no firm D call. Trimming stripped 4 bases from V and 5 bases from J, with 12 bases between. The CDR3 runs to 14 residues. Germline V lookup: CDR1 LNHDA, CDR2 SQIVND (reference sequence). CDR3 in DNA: TGTGCCAGTAGTAAGAGTTCCCGGGACAATGAGCAGTTCTTC. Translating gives CASSKSSRDNEQFF.

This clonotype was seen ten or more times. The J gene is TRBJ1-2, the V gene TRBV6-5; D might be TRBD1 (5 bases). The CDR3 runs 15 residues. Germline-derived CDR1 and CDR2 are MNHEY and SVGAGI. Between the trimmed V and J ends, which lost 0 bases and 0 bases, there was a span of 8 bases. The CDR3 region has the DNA TGTGCCAGCAGTTACTCGGGGCGACCTAACTATGGCTACACCTTC. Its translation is CASSYSGRPNYGYTF.